The present T cell receptor (beta chain) was sequenced within a study of OX40 agonist ivuxolimab in advanced cancers. Produced via immunoSEQ multiplex PCR; TCRdb's table is partial and in-frame only. The sample consists of tens of thousands of clones, 87% of them appearing once. Deletions cut 5 bases from V and 6 bases from J, with 20 bases between. Germline CDR1 reads SGHNT; CDR2 reads YENEEA. The CDR3 is 16 amino acids. The TCR comes from an adult with an advanced solid tumor such as melanoma, head and neck, liver or kidney cancer. The chain carries TRBV11-3 and TRBJ2-1; a possible D gene is TRBD1 (6 bases). The sequencing used CD4+ or CD8+ T cells sorted from blood, collected in a trial of the OX40 agonist ivuxolimab. The CDR3 bases are TGTGCCAGCAGCCCTCAGGGGTCAAGTAGCGTCAATGAGCAGTTCTTC. Amino acids: CASSPQGSSSVNEQFF.